Below are 25 T cell receptor beta chains sequenced from a single sample in a study of cytomegalovirus exposure and HLA in healthy donors (dated by TCRdb to between 2016 and 2019). The library was prepared using the immunoSEQ multiplex PCR assay. For the multiplex PCR, a mixture combining 60 forward primers for TCR Vbeta segments and 13 reverse primers for TCR Jbeta segments was used. TCRdb's version of the immuneACCESS table is confined to in-frame rearrangements and falls short of the full clone set. An unresolved V gene accounts for under half of the shortfall where checked; the remainder is of unknown origin. The sample table shows around 180,000 clones, and about 80% are seen once. The top ten constitute 1.4% of the sample. Sequences were obtained from PBMCs. These receptors originate from a woman aged 25-40 years in good health and CMV-seropositive.

This chain uses TRBV30 with TRBJ2-3; D is undetermined. CDR3 length: 14 residues. V was clipped by 0 bases and J by 0 bases, with 7 bases between them. Looked up from germline, CDR1 is GTSNPN and CDR2 is SVGIG (reference sequence). CDR3 loop: CAWSVTTSTDTQYF. CDR3 DNA: TGTGCCTGGAGTGTCACTACTAGCACAGATACGCAGTATTTT.

This chain uses TRBV5-1 with TRBJ1-2; 8 nucleotides agree with TRBD1. This CDR3 contains 13 residues. The trim removed 2 bases at V and 8 bases at J, leaving 5 bases unmatched. Germline V gene sequence: CDR1 SGHRS, CDR2 YFSETQ. The CDR3 spells CASSLETGDGYTF. The CDR3 DNA is TGCGCCAGCAGCTTAGAGACAGGGGACGGCTACACCTTC.

The chain joins TRBV5-4 to TRBJ2-3, with a weak D call TRBD2 (6 bases). Germline V gives CDR1 SGHNT, CDR2 YYREEE (reference sequence). CDR3 length: 14 amino acids. V was trimmed by 1 base and J by 6 bases, leaving 12 bases between them. CDR3 amino acids: CASSLSLGGDTQYF. CDR3 DNA: TGTGCCAGCAGCTTGAGTCTTGGGGGGGATACGCAGTATTTT.

This chain's CDR3 is CASSSAGGHEQFF. In DNA form, the CDR3 reads TGTGCCAGCAGTTCGGCGGGAGGACATGAGCAGTTCTTC. This sequence joins TRBV7-8 and TRBJ2-1, with 8 bases identical to TRBD2. This CDR3 is 13 amino acids long. J was trimmed by 8 bases and V by 6 bases; bases with no gene match: 6. Germline V gives CDR1 SGHVS, CDR2 FQNEAQ.

The V call is TRBV4-1, the J call TRBJ1-1; D is uncertain. CDR1 is MGHRA and CDR2 is YSYEKL in the germline V gene. The CDR3 consists of 13 residues. With 1 base removed from V and 4 bases from J, the gap between germline ends came to 7 bases. The CDR3 DNA follows: TGCGCCAGCAGCCAAGTCCCGGGCACTGAAGCTTTCTTT. Its protein is CASSQVPGTEAFF.

The chain joins TRBV6-5 to TRBJ1-2, with D possibly matching TRBD1 (6 bases). Trimming pared 6 bases from V and 2 bases from J, leaving 16 bases between. The CDR3 is 15 amino acids. CDR1 MNHEY and CDR2 SVGAGI come from the germline V gene. This CDR3 is CASRPRGTTNYGYTF. The CDR3 bases are TGTGCCAGCAGGCCTCGAGGGACAACAAACTATGGCTACACCTTC.

This clone occurred a few times. This sequence joins TRBV7-6 and TRBJ2-5; 10 nucleotides align to TRBD1. The CDR3 contains 16 residues. CDR1 and CDR2 (germline): SGHVS, FNYEAQ. Trimming removed 5 bases from V and 5 bases from J; junction bases left unmatched: 11. CDR3 nucleotides: TGTGCCAGCAGCGTGACAGGGGGCTCAACCCAGGAGACCCAGTACTTC. Translated: CASSVTGGSTQETQYF.

This chain joins TRBV4-1 and TRBJ2-5; D might be TRBD2 (6 bases). The CDR3 sequence is 13 residues long. Germline V gene sequence: CDR1 MGHRA, CDR2 YSYEKL. V dropped 0 bases and J dropped 4 bases, with 6 bases sitting between them. The CDR3 DNA is TGCGCCAGCAGCCAAGAACTAGCAGAGACCCAGTACTTC. Translated, it gives CASSQELAETQYF.

J is TRBJ1-2 and V is TRBV5-5; perhaps TRBD1 as D (6 bases). Trimming shortened V by 2 bases and J by 1 base, and 12 bases separated the two germline ends. Germline CDR1 is SGHKS and CDR2 is YYEKEE (reference sequence). The CDR3 covers 15 residues. For the CDR3, the DNA is TGTGCCAGCAGCTTAAGCAGGGGAGTTAACTATGGCTACACCTTC. It encodes CASSLSRGVNYGYTF.

The rearrangement joins TRBV27 to TRBJ2-2; unclear D gene. V lost 3 bases and J 0 bases, leaving 5 bases between the germline ends. CDR3 size: 14 residues. CDR1 and CDR2 from the germline V gene are MNHEY and SMNVEV (reference sequence). CDR3 in amino acids: CASSFGANTGELFF. CDR3 nucleotides: TGTGCCAGCAGTTTCGGAGCGAACACCGGGGAGCTGTTTTTT.

This chain links TRBV30 with TRBJ2-7; the match to TRBD2 covers 10 bases. The V gene's germline CDR1 is GTSNPN and CDR2 SVGIG (reference sequence). The CDR3 extends over 15 amino acids. V lost 5 bases to trimming and J lost 1 base; unmatched junction nucleotides: 8. The CDR3 protein is CAWGEGLAVSYEQYF. CDR3 sequence (DNA): TGTGCCTGGGGGGAAGGACTAGCGGTTTCCTACGAGCAGTACTTC.

The chain's CDR3 is CASRGQGDEQYF. The DNA of the CDR3 is TGTGCCAGCAGAGGACAGGGGGACGAGCAGTACTTC. V and J are TRBV2 and TRBJ2-7; 10 nucleotides match TRBD1. The V and J ends lost 6 bases and 5 bases, in that order; junction bases with no gene match: 1. The CDR3 has 12 residues. Germline V gene data show CDR1 as SNHLY and CDR2 as FYNNEI.

The V call is TRBV29-1, the J call TRBJ2-1; 7 nucleotides match TRBD1. Trimming cost V 5 bases and J 9 bases; bases outside gene matches: 4. CDR1 and CDR2 (germline): SQVTM, ANQGSEA. CDR3 length: 11 amino acids. This CDR3 is CSVHQGVEQFF. The DNA of the CDR3 is TGCAGCGTTCACCAGGGGGTTGAGCAGTTCTTC.

The rearrangement joins TRBV28 to TRBJ2-1; a possible D gene is TRBD2 (6 bases). The CDR3 spans 16 residues. V lost 3 bases and J lost 7, with 19 bases in between. Per the germline V gene, CDR1 is MDHEN and CDR2 is SYDVKM. This CDR3 is CASSFFAPGVRNEQFF. The CDR3 nucleotides read TGTGCCAGCAGTTTTTTCGCTCCGGGGGTTCGGAATGAGCAGTTCTTC.

The rearrangement links TRBV27 to TRBJ1-1, with 7 bases identical to TRBD1. The CDR3 loop spans 14 amino acids. The ends lost 6 bases at V and 3 bases at J; junction bases unmatched: 7. Germline loops: CDR1 MNHEY, CDR2 SMNVEV (reference sequence). CDR3 coding DNA: TGTGCCAGCAGCCTGGACAGGTTTGACACTGAAGCTTTCTTT. This encodes CASSLDRFDTEAFF.

This clone has a handful of counts. The V and J genes are TRBV7-3 and TRBJ2-3; TRBD2 aligns across 8 bases. The CDR3 is 15 amino acids. V dropped 4 bases and J dropped 6; count of bases not matched to a gene: 9. Germline V gives CDR1 SGHTA, CDR2 FQGTGA. CDR3 nucleotides: TGTGCCAGCAGCTACCGAGCGGGAGCTTGGGATACGCAGTATTTT. This sequence encodes CASSYRAGAWDTQYF.

V gene TRBV2 combines with J gene TRBJ1-2; 7 nucleotides line up with TRBD1. CDR1 and CDR2 (germline): SNHLY, FYNNEI. This CDR3 spans 14 amino acids. V lost 8 bases and J lost 1; bases outside the gene matches: 7. CDR3 nucleotide sequence: TGTGCCAGCGACGGGACAGATCTTAACTATGGCTACACCTTC. Translated: CASDGTDLNYGYTF.

This chain uses TRBV27 with TRBJ2-2, with TRBD2 identical over 11 bases. Germline CDR1 and CDR2: MNHEY and SMNVEV (reference sequence). The CDR3 totals 16 residues. V shed 4 bases and J 1 base; nucleotides not matched to a gene: 2. The CDR3 reads CASSYGTSGNTGELFF. CDR3 coding DNA: TGTGCCAGCAGTTATGGGACTAGCGGGAACACCGGGGAGCTGTTTTTT.

J is TRBJ1-1 and V is TRBV2; D unclear. Germline assignment: CDR1 SNHLY and CDR2 FYNNEI. V lost 4 bases and J lost 6, with 9 bases in between. The CDR3 loop spans 12 amino acids. CDR3 sequence reads: CASSVSPAEAFF. CDR3 nucleotides: TGTGCCAGCAGTGTATCTCCGGCTGAAGCTTTCTTT.

The V call is TRBV27, the J call TRBJ1-5; 7 nucleotides agree with TRBD1. Germline V gene data show CDR1 as MNHEY and CDR2 as SMNVEV (reference sequence). Trimming at V came to 8 bases and at J to 1 base, leaving 8 bases not matched to a gene. The CDR3 is made up of 15 amino acids. CDR3 coding DNA: TGTGCCAGCGGGTTACAGGGGTTAAGCAATCAGCCCCAGCATTTT. Protein product: CASGLQGLSNQPQHF.

V gene TRBV11-2 combines with J gene TRBJ2-2, with D perhaps TRBD2 (6 bases). Deletions cut 8 bases from V and 7 bases from J, with 17 bases between. The CDR3 sequence is 14 residues long. In germline, CDR1 is SGHAT, CDR2 FQNNGV. The CDR3 coding sequence is TGTGCCAGCCGCGGCGGGGCCCGTGACGGGGAGCTGTTTTTT. Translation gives CASRGGARDGELFF.

The chain links TRBV27 to TRBJ2-5; 8 nucleotides line up with TRBD2. The V segment lost 5 bases and the J segment 4 bases; nucleotides outside the gene matches: 12. This CDR3 is 16 amino acids long. Germline CDR1 reads MNHEY; CDR2 reads SMNVEV (reference sequence). The CDR3 nucleotides read TGTGCCAGCAGTCCCTCCAATAGCGGGATTAGAGAGACCCAGTACTTC. This encodes CASSPSNSGIRETQYF.

This clone was observed a few times. The chain has TRBV2 and TRBJ2-1; 11 bases match TRBD2. CDR3 size: 14 residues. From germline, CDR1 is SNHLY and CDR2 FYNNEI. V dropped 5 bases and J dropped 9; count of bases not matched to a gene: 6. CDR3 nucleotides: TGTGCCAGCAGTCTAGGACTAGCGGGTATTGAGCAGTTCTTC. Protein sequence: CASSLGLAGIEQFF.

This clone has just a few counts. This chain connects TRBV23-1 to TRBJ1-1; a weak D match, TRBD1 (6 bases). TRBV23-1 is an ORF, with its function uncertain. The V and J ends lost 9 bases and 5 bases respectively, with 22 bases between them. The CDR3 is 15 amino acids. CDR3 DNA sequence: TGCGCCAGTCTCAGACCAGGGGTTCGTGGAACTGAAGCTTTCTTT. Translated, it gives CASLRPGVRGTEAFF.

This clone was counted only a few times. CDR3 region: CASSLTGLAASNEQFF. In DNA form, the CDR3 reads TGTGCCAGCAGTTTGACCGGACTAGCGGCCTCCAATGAGCAGTTCTTC. The rearrangement uses TRBV6-6 and TRBJ2-1; 10 bases line up with TRBD2. Germline loops: CDR1 MNHNY, CDR2 SVGAGI (reference sequence). This CDR3 comprises 16 residues. Trimming cost V 4 bases and J 6 bases; bases outside gene matches: 9.